The 3 T cell receptor beta chains presented below share a single source sample, sequenced in a study of tissue T cells after allogeneic stem cell transplantation. The assay was immunoSEQ multiplex PCR, and TCRdb's table has in-frame clones only and misses some. The data show 4,500 to 5,500 clones, with 45% to 55% seen just once and 16% held by the top ten. Time point: mouse harvest day 14 after allogeneic transplant. The graft held 10^6 splenic CD5+ T cells and 10^7 T-cell-depleted bone marrow cells. The specimen sequenced was gut tissue. These TCRs come from a female BALB/c mouse given C57BL/6 T cells with graft-versus-host disease after an allogeneic hematopoietic cell transplant.

Comments on this clone: Mouse germline and gene names are used. The read falls 1 residue short of the CDR3 end, and the missing part is taken from the germline J gene. J is TRBJ2-4 and V is TRBV15; 10 nucleotides match TRBD2. V lost 1 base, J lost 5 bases, and 0 bases stayed unmatched. This CDR3 is 14 amino acids long. The germline CDR1 and CDR2 sequences are SGHND and FRSKSL. Partial CDR3 DNA: TGTGCCAGCAGTTTAGGGACTGGGGGAAACACCTTGTAC. Translated, it gives CASSLGTGGNTLY. In full, the CDR3 reads CASSLGTGGNTLYF.

With regard to this clone: Here the gene names and germline are mouse. The CDR3 end lies 1 residue beyond the end of the read and is filled in from the germline J gene. The gene calls are TRBV5 and TRBJ2-7, with 11 bases matching TRBD2. Looked up from germline, CDR1 is LGHNA and CDR2 is YNLKQL (reference sequence). CDR3 size: 15 residues. V dropped 4 bases and J dropped 0; count of bases not matched to a gene: 2. The DNA read from the CDR3 is TGTGCCAGCAGCCGGGACTGGGGGAGCTCCTATGAACAGTAC. Protein: CASSRDWGSSYEQY. The CDR3 in its entirety is CASSRDWGSSYEQYF.

This clone appeared a few times. Gene names follow the mouse nomenclature. The CDR3 end is not reached by the read, which stops 1 residue before it; the germline J gene fills it in. The chain links TRBV12-2 to TRBJ2-4; D is unresolved. CDR1 is SGHLS and CDR2 is HYDKME in the germline V gene. The CDR3 covers 14 residues. Trimming removed 4 bases from V and 0 bases from J, with 10 bases in between. Partial CDR3 DNA: TGTGCCAGCTCCCCAACAGTCAGTCAAAACACCTTGTAC. Amino acids: CASSPTVSQNTLY. The full CDR3 is CASSPTVSQNTLYF.